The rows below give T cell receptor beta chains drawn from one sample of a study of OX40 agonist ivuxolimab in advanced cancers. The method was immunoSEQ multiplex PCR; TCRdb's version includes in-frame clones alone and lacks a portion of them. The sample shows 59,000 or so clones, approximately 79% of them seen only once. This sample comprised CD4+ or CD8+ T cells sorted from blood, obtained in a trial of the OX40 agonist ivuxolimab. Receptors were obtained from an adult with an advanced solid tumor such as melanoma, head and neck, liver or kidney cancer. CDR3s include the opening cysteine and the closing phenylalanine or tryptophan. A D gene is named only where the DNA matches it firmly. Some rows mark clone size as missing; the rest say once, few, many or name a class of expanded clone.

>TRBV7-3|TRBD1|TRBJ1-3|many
TGTGCCAGCAGCAGGACAGGGACTGGAAACACCATATATTTT
CASSRTGTGNTIYF
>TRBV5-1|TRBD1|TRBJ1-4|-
TGCGCCAGCAGCCTGGAGGGGGCGAGTAATGAAAAACTGTTTTTT
CASSLEGASNEKLFF
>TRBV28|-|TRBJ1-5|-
TGTGCCAGCAGTTCGGTGGGGGGGTCTCGCCAGCCCCAGCATTTT
CASSSVGGSRQPQHF
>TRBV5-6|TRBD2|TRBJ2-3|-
TGTGCCAGCACCACTCCGGGGGGGTTGACAGATACGCAGTATTTT
CASTTPGGLTDTQYF
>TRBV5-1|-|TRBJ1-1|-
TGCGCCAGCAGCTTGGGCCCCCAGGGGAACACTGAAGCTTTCTTT
CASSLGPQGNTEAFF
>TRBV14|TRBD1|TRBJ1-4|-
TGTGCCAGCAGCCAACAGACAGGGGCCAATAATGAAAAACTGTTTTTT
CASSQQTGANNEKLFF
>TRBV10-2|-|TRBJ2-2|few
TGCGCCAGCAGGACAGCGGGCACCGGGGAGCTGTTTTTT
CASRTAGTGELFF
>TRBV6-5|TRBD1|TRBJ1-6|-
TGTGCCACCCACGGGACAGATAATTCACCCCTCCACTTT
CATHGTDNSPLHF
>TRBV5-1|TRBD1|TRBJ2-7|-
TGCGCCAGCAGCTTTACGACAGGGAACTACGAGCAGTACTTC
CASSFTTGNYEQYF
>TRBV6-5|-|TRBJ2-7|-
TGTGCCAGCAGTTTGGGCAGGGACTACGAGCAGTACTTC
CASSLGRDYEQYF
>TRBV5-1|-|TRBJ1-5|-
TGCGCCAGCAGCTTGGCCGCCGGTTTAGAGCCCCAGCATTTT
CASSLAAGLEPQHF
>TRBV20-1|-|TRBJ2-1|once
TGCAGTGCTAGCCAGAACAATGAGCAGTTCTTC
CSASQNNEQFF
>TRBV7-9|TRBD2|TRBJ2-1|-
TGTGCCAGCAGCGTGGGACTAGGAGCCTACAATGAGCAGTTCTTC
CASSVGLGAYNEQFF
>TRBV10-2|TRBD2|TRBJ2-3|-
TGCGCCAGCCGACTAGCGGGAAAAGATACGCAGTATTTT
CASRLAGKDTQYF
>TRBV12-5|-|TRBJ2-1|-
TGTGCTAGTGGTTTGGGGGGGGCGGGTTACAATGAGCAGTTCTTC
CASGLGGAGYNEQFF
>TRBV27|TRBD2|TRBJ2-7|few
TGTGCCAGCAGCGGGGGGACCTGGACTAGCGGATTTTACGAGCAGTACTTC
CASSGGTWTSGFYEQYF